This entry describes one T cell receptor beta chain. Its antigen is not yet known. Base qualities are missing; no much larger clone stands one base away. The data belong to a study of brain T cells in children with intractable seizures (dated by TCRdb to about 2021). For the study in its entirety: Resected brain tissue from some 53 pediatric epilepsy surgery cases was first screened for immune gene transcripts using a NanoString immunology panel. Of the roughly twelve selected surgery cases, pre-surgery blood was also sequenced for eight, so four had brain tissue only. Points the paper makes about the study in general: Viral specificity was inferred only from CDR3 sequence similarity, and patients' HCMV serostatus was unknown. Both public and private clones were found among the top 50 brain clonotypes, and the most abundant public CDR3 in each case closely resembled known HCMV, EBV or influenza A epitope-specific CDR3s. Because sequencing depth differed between pre- and post-surgery blood, the absence of clones from the pre-surgery sample may reflect undersampling.

The time point label corresponds to: resected brain tissue, or blood drawn just prior to surgery. The surgery cases with the highest brain T cell transcript signatures were chosen for TCR beta chain sequencing of brain tissue, and also of blood when blood was available. Prior to surgery, the patients had been treated with at least one anti-epileptic drug. The TCR-sequenced patients were children whose drug-resistant epilepsy was caused by tuberous sclerosis complex, focal cortical dysplasia, Rasmussen encephalitis or hemimegalencephaly. The brain samples were frozen blocks of fresh involved tissue resected during epilepsy surgery. Bulk genomic DNA was isolated from unsorted brain tissue and whole blood using the Monarch genomic DNA purification kit. The immunoSEQ assay was used to generate TCR beta chain sequences from genomic DNA. Per the original workflow: Any CDR3 sequence that did not begin with the conserved framework cysteine at position 104 was removed by hand. To get clonality, the normalized Shannon's Diversity Index was subtracted from one, giving values from 0 (maximal diversity) to 1 (oligoclonal). To check whether a given CDR3 had different frequencies in two samples, for example brain versus blood, chi-squared comparison-of-proportions tests were used. Public clonotypes were found through immuneACCESS searches, while the VDJdb browser was used to judge similarity to known antiviral clonotypes. TCRdb stores this immuneACCESS table with in-frame sequences only. Part of the clones is absent; in the studies checked, under half of the shortfall reflects unresolved V genes, and no reason is known for the rest. From that table come the V and J calls and clone size; the DNA was used to work out D and trimming. The sample table holds roughly 3,600 clones, of which around 73% were seen once. Of the sample, roughly 50% is held by the ten largest clones.

The source is a girl under 10 years old with Rasmussen encephalitis and intractable seizures. The material sequenced was resected brain tissue, taken at surgery.

The sequenced DNA is TGTGCCAGCAGGGAGGGGGGCTACGAGCAGTACTTC. It is translated as CASREGGYEQYF. This chain joins TRBV2 to TRBJ2-7; the D gene is tentatively TRBD1 or TRBD2, each matching 6 bases. V is reduced by 6 bases and J by 3 bases, leaving a spacing of 9 bases between them. Via the germline V gene, CDR1 is SNHLY and CDR2 FYNNEI. The CDR3 has 12 amino acids, counting the end cysteine and phenylalanine. Of the read, only the CDR3 DNA is kept; its 36 bases are in frame from base 1.